Listed below are T cell receptor beta chains from one sample, sequenced in a study of CD8+ T cells in alopecia areata. TCRdb's copy holds only in-frame clones and misses some; the assay was immunoSEQ multiplex PCR. Of roughly 92,000 clones in the sample, about three quarters are singletons; the top ten hold 15% to 20%. The starting material was CD8+ T cells sorted from blood, obtained at week 44, from a patient treated with tofacitinib. All receptors derive from a human donor with alopecia areata. Each CDR3 is given with its conserved first and last residue. A D gene is named only where the DNA matches it firmly. Some rows have no size entry. The others give once, few or many, or a class for an expanded clone.

V	D	size	J	CDR3
TRBV29-1	.	few	TRBJ1-2	CSVAPTGNYGYTF
TRBV30	.	.	TRBJ2-3	CAWSNHPRGPYTDTQYF
TRBV15	TRBD1	.	TRBJ1-5	CATSSGIGTVGNQPQHF
TRBV28	.	.	TRBJ2-7	CASTTGYEQYF
TRBV2	TRBD1	few	TRBJ1-6	CASTGGQGAYNSPLHF
TRBV14	.	.	TRBJ1-4	CASSQEEEKLFF
TRBV2	TRBD1	.	TRBJ2-2	CASESGQGATGELFF
TRBV7-3	TRBD1	few	TRBJ2-6	CASSGGQGAGANVLTF
TRBV7-9	.	few	TRBJ2-1	CAVEKGNNEQFF
TRBV7-9	.	.	TRBJ2-2	CASSARDNPGELFF
TRBV10-3	.	.	TRBJ2-7	CASQQPTQSYEQYF
TRBV7-8	.	.	TRBJ2-5	CASSLRTAYQETQYF
TRBV6-4	TRBD2	few	TRBJ2-1	CASSRTSDSYNEQFF
TRBV4-3	TRBD2	.	TRBJ2-7	CASSQVVAGDYEQYF
TRBV7-9	.	.	TRBJ2-2	CASSLGVVDTGELFF
TRBV27	.	.	TRBJ1-1	CASSLGRNTEAFF
TRBV29-1	TRBD2	.	TRBJ2-5	CSVNPGLAGGRETQYF
TRBV29-1	TRBD2	.	TRBJ2-7	CSGRLAGSYEQYF
TRBV6-1	.	.	TRBJ1-1	CASSPGTPGTEAFF
TRBV12-5	TRBD1	.	TRBJ2-7	CASGLGQGPYEQYF
TRBV6-1	.	many	TRBJ2-7	CASSGLGTSYEQYF
TRBV13	TRBD1	.	TRBJ1-1	CASSPRQGMNTEAFF
TRBV30	TRBD2	.	TRBJ2-3	CAAIQLGRLAGMLDTQYF
TRBV4-3	.	.	TRBJ1-1	CASSPGGENTEAFF